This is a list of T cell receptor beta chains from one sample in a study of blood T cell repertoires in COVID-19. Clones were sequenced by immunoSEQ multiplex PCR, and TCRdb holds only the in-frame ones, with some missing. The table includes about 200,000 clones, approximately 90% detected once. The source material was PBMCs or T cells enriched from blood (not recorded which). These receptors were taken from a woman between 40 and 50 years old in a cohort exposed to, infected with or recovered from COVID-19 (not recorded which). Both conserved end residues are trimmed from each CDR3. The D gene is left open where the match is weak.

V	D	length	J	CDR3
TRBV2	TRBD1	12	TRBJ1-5	ASTQGGSNQPQH
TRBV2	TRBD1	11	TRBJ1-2	ASSADRGSGYT
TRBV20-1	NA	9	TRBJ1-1	SARQYTEAF
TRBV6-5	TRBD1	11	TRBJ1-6	AEGAEYNSPLH
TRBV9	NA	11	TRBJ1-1	ASRGDRNTEAF
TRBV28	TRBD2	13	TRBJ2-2	ASSSIGGKVGELF
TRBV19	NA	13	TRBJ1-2	ASSIESYTNYGYT
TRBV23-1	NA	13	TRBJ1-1	ASSQPGTRDTEAF
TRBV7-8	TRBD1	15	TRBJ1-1	ASSPRTGERMNTEAF
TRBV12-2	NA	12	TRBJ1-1	ASRPRGPNTEAF